This T cell receptor (beta chain) stems from a study of blood T cell repertoires in COVID-19. V was pared by 0 bases and J by 2 bases, with 11 bases between. Germline loops: CDR1 LNHNV, CDR2 YYDKDF (reference sequence). The CDR3 contains 16 residues. Measured with immunoSEQ multiplex PCR; TCRdb has only the in-frame clones, and not every one. The sample has some 250,000 clones, about 90% seen once; the top ten hold about 3.5%. Sequenced input: PBMCs or T cells enriched from blood (not recorded which). This receptor was taken from a woman between 40 and 55 years old with acute COVID-19. The V call is TRBV15, the J call TRBJ1-5, with D unclear. CDR3 protein: CATSRDPSGGNQPQHF. The CDR3 nucleotides are TGTGCCACCAGCAGAGATCCCTCGGGTGGCAATCAGCCCCAGCATTTT.